The 22 T cell receptor beta chains presented below share a single source sample, sequenced in a study of shared clonotypes between healthy human individuals. TCRdb's table, derived via immunoSEQ multiplex PCR, lists solely in-frame clones and lacks some. The data contain around 2.1 million clones, just over 90% of them singletons. Naive CD8 cells comprised CD45RO-negative, CCR7-positively selected cells, excluding terminally differentiated effector memory CD45RA+ cells. The sequencing sample was made of naive CD8+ T cells from PBMCs. All receptors derive from a man between 18 and 29 years old in good health. Some clones in this sample may be carry-over from other donors' samples.

Details on this clone: This specimen includes other DNA sequences encoding the same CDR3. The V gene is TRBV9, the J gene TRBJ2-2; D unclear. The CDR3 contains 13 residues. V shed 0 bases and J shed 4 bases, with 4 bases lying between them. The germline V gene encodes CDR1 SGDLS and CDR2 YYNGEE. DNA of the CDR3: TGTGCCAGCAGCGTAGCACTCACCGGGGAGCTGTTTTTT. Translating it yields CASSVALTGELFF.

The chain recombines TRBV9 with TRBJ2-3; a possible D gene is TRBD2 (5 bases). The CDR3 contains 15 residues. V shed 4 bases and J shed 4 bases, with 16 bases lying between them. Per germline, CDR1 SGDLS and CDR2 YYNGEE. The CDR3 DNA sequence: TGTGCCAGCAGCCCCTCGGGGAGCAAGGCAGATACGCAGTATTTT. It yields the protein CASSPSGSKADTQYF.

The chain couples TRBV6-5 to TRBJ2-7; D gene unclear. The CDR3 covers 13 residues. With 6 bases removed from V and 1 base from J, the gap between germline ends came to 10 bases. CDR1 is MNHEY, CDR2 SVGAGI, per germline. The CDR3 sequence is CASRSTWSYEQYF. The CDR3 bases are TGTGCCAGCAGGTCGACTTGGTCCTACGAGCAGTACTTC.

This chain connects TRBV7-2 to TRBJ2-2; 12 nucleotides align to TRBD1. Looked up from germline, CDR1 is SGHTA and CDR2 is FQGNSA. The CDR3 runs to 16 residues. The J segment lost 7 bases and the V segment lost 5 bases, leaving 8 bases of the junction unmatched. CDR3 sequence (DNA): TGTGCCAGCAGCCGACGGGACAGGGGGCGCCACGGGGAGCTGTTTTTT. It encodes CASSRRDRGRHGELFF.

As DNA, the CDR3 is TGTGCCAGCAGCATAGGACGTCGGATGAACACTGAAGCTTTCTTT. As protein: CASSIGRRMNTEAFF. V and J are TRBV11-2 and TRBJ1-1; D is unresolved. The CDR3 loop spans 15 amino acids. V gave up 5 bases and J gave up 0 bases, with 13 bases separating them. Germline CDR1 is SGHAT and CDR2 is FQNNGV.

This sequence joins TRBV6-1 and TRBJ2-5; D unresolved. The V and J ends lost 2 bases and 3 bases respectively, with 13 bases between them. CDR1 and CDR2 (germline): MNHNS, SASEGT. CDR3 length equals 15 residues. CDR3 in DNA: TGTGCCAGCAGTGAACTGGTACGTGGGGAAGAGACCCAGTACTTC. Residues: CASSELVRGEETQYF.

DNA for the CDR3: TGTGCCAGCAGCGCAGACAGGGTGGGCAAAAACATTCAGTACTTC. Translation: CASSADRVGKNIQYF. The genes are TRBV7-8 and TRBJ2-4, with TRBD1 matching 7 bases. With V trimmed by 5 bases and J by 3 bases, 7 bases remained unmatched. This CDR3 has 15 residues. Germline V gene lookup returns CDR1 SGHVS and CDR2 FQNEAQ.

This sequence joins TRBV7-9 and TRBJ2-7; D uncertain. Germline CDR1 SEHNR, CDR2 FQNEAQ (reference sequence). V was clipped by 1 base and J by 0 bases, with 10 bases between them. This CDR3 is built from 15 residues. The CDR3 nucleotides are TGTGCCAGCAGCTTAGTAGGCCAGGCCTCCTACGAGCAGTACTTC. It is translated as CASSLVGQASYEQYF.

The chain recombines TRBV27 with TRBJ2-3; tentatively, D is TRBD1 or TRBD2 (5 bases each). The CDR3 loop spans 17 amino acids. Trimming pared 4 bases from V and 3 bases from J, leaving 20 bases between. The germline CDR1 and CDR2 sequences are MNHEY and SMNVEV (reference sequence). The DNA of the CDR3 is TGTGCCAGCAGTTCCCCCGGGGAAATGGGGGAAACAGATACGCAGTATTTT. It specifies CASSSPGEMGETDTQYF.

The chain joins TRBV7-9 to TRBJ1-3; weak D call: TRBD1 (6 bases). Germline values: CDR1 SEHNR, CDR2 FQNEAQ (reference sequence). Trimming removed 6 bases at V and 4 bases at J, with 10 bases between. The length of the CDR3 is 13 residues. CDR3 region: CASRDSQGNTIYF. The CDR3, as DNA: TGTGCCAGCAGGGACAGTCAGGGAAACACCATATATTTT.

The chain uses TRBV10-3 and TRBJ2-1, with D maybe TRBD2 (6 bases). Germline CDR1 ENHRY, CDR2 SYGVKD. The CDR3 contains 18 residues. Trimming cost V 0 bases and J 3 bases, with 18 bases left between them. The CDR3 coding sequence is TGTGCCATCAGTGAGTCGGGGGAGCGGGCCTCTCTCTACAATGAGCAGTTCTTC. This codes for CAISESGERASLYNEQFF.

The J gene is TRBJ1-1, the V gene TRBV2; D unresolved. The CDR3 totals 17 residues. Germline V lookup: CDR1 SNHLY, CDR2 FYNNEI. V gave up 1 base and J gave up 1 base, with 16 bases separating them. CDR3 residues: CASSEGPPGGSNTEAFF. CDR3 DNA: TGTGCCAGCAGTGAAGGGCCTCCTGGCGGTTCGAACACTGAAGCTTTCTTT.

The gene calls are TRBV6-6 and TRBJ1-1; tentatively, D is TRBD1 (5 bases). Trimming removed 6 bases from V and 1 base from J, with 12 bases in between. The CDR3 length is 14 residues. Germline V gene lookup returns CDR1 MNHNY and CDR2 SVGAGI (reference sequence). CDR3 DNA: TGTGCCAGCAGGGAATTCGGGACGAACACTGAAGCTTTCTTT. It yields the protein CASREFGTNTEAFF.

The chain carries TRBV10-2 and TRBJ2-1; D uncertain. Germline assignment: CDR1 WSHSY and CDR2 SAAADI. The V end was cut by 4 bases, the J end by 0 bases, with 4 bases between. This CDR3 comprises 13 residues. CDR3 sequence: CASSVNSYNEQFF. As DNA, the CDR3 is TGCGCCAGCAGTGTGAACTCCTACAATGAGCAGTTCTTC.

This clone was picked up one time. This chain connects TRBV9 to TRBJ1-1; 8 bases map to TRBD1. The CDR3 contains 15 residues. The trim removed 3 bases at V and 3 bases at J, leaving 7 bases unmatched. Germline values: CDR1 SGDLS, CDR2 YYNGEE. The DNA of the CDR3 is TGTGCCAGCAGCGAGCTCCAGGGGGCGGACACTGAAGCTTTCTTT. Encoded protein: CASSELQGADTEAFF.

This clone was seen a single time. The V call is TRBV7-8, the J call TRBJ2-3; the D gene is possibly TRBD2 (5 bases). The V end lost 5 bases, the J end lost 0 bases, and 12 bases lay between the germline ends. The CDR3 covers 15 residues. Per germline, CDR1 SGHVS and CDR2 FQNEAQ. Here the CDR3 DNA reads TGTGCCAGCAGCAGTTGGACGGGGAGCACAGATACGCAGTATTTT. It codes for CASSSWTGSTDTQYF.

V is TRBV9 and J is TRBJ1-1; no clear D. Germline values: CDR1 SGDLS, CDR2 YYNGEE. Deletions cut 0 bases from V and 11 bases from J, with 11 bases between. CDR3 length: 12 residues. The CDR3 DNA reads as TGTGCCAGCAGCGTAGTCAGTCCGGCGGCTTTCTTT. It codes for CASSVVSPAAFF.

This chain connects TRBV4-1 to TRBJ1-2; D ambiguous. Trimming cost V 1 base and J 2 bases, with 11 bases left between them. This CDR3 contains 15 residues. From germline, CDR1 is MGHRA and CDR2 YSYEKL. The CDR3 DNA reads as TGCGCCAGCAGCCAAGTTGGAACAGCCAACTATGGCTACACCTTC. The encoded protein is CASSQVGTANYGYTF.

The V and J genes are TRBV27 and TRBJ2-5; either TRBD1 or TRBD2 may supply D (6 bases each). Germline V gives CDR1 MNHEY, CDR2 SMNVEV (reference sequence). The CDR3 runs to 18 residues. Trimming took off 5 bases at V and 0 bases at J, with 22 bases between the two ends. In DNA form, the CDR3 reads TGTGCCAGCAGTCCCCCCCCGGCTTGGGGGGCGTACCAAGAGACCCAGTACTTC. It encodes CASSPPPAWGAYQETQYF.

This chain links TRBV7-6 with TRBJ2-6, with 7 bases fitting TRBD2. This CDR3 is 17 amino acids long. The V gene end was trimmed by 10 bases and the J gene end by 3 bases; junction bases not matched to a gene: 15. Germline CDR1 and CDR2: SGHVS and FNYEAQ. This CDR3 is CATRGREGHGGANVLTF. The DNA of the CDR3 is TGTGCCACCCGAGGGAGGGAGGGCCACGGTGGGGCCAACGTCCTGACTTTC.

As concerns this clone: Other DNA sequences in this sample translate to the same CDR3. The V call is TRBV4-1, the J call TRBJ2-7, with D perhaps matching TRBD1 (5 bases). Trimming shortened V by 1 base and J by 0 bases, and 7 bases separated the two germline ends. This CDR3 comprises 14 residues. Germline-derived CDR1 and CDR2 are MGHRA and YSYEKL. The CDR3 sequence is CASSQVTGSYEQYF. In DNA, the CDR3 is TGCGCCAGCAGCCAAGTTACAGGCTCCTACGAGCAGTACTTC.

This clone was counted a single time. This rearrangement joins TRBV28 to TRBJ2-3; 8 bases align to TRBD1. The V gene's germline CDR1 is MDHEN and CDR2 SYDVKM. This CDR3 has 18 amino acids. The junction had 16 bases not matched to a gene; V was cut back by 5 bases and J by 3 bases. The CDR3 bases are TGTGCCAGCAGTCCCAGGGGGCGCGGATTCGGGGCGACAGATACGCAGTATTTT. Translated, it gives CASSPRGRGFGATDTQYF. The whole variable domain, filled in from reference TRBV28 and TRBJ2-3, reads DVKVTQSSRYLVKRTGEKVFLECVQDMDHENMFWYRQDPGLGLRLIYFSYDVKMKEKGDIPEGYSVSREKKERFSLILESASTNQTSMYLCASSPRGRGFGATDTQYFGPGTRLTVL.